This T cell receptor beta chain comes out of a study of control samples from healthy donors and cancer patients. V lost 2 bases and J lost 10, with 14 bases in between. Germline V gene data show CDR1 as MGHDK and CDR2 as SYGVNS. The CDR3 loop spans 13 amino acids. TCRdb keeps only in-frame clones here, not all; method: immunoSEQ multiplex PCR. The sample contains about 140,000 clones, roughly 92% of which appear only once. This clone was recorded once. The TCR comes from a man in his thirties or forties in good health. The sample taken for sequencing was blood. The V call is TRBV25-1, the J call TRBJ1-1; D is ambiguous. CDR3 in amino acids: CASSEVYGPRAFF. CDR3 coding DNA: TGTGCCAGCAGTGAAGTGTATGGACCGCGAGCTTTCTTT.